This TCR beta chain was documented in a study of CD8 T cells in Susac syndrome. From blood CD8+ and CD4+ T cells, the TCR beta chain was sequenced. TEMRA cells were FACS-enriched, and CD8+ and CD4+ T cells were isolated negatively. When the RNA was reverse transcribed, random hexamers were used with an input of about 0.5 to 1 ug. TCR beta CDR3 was amplified by immunoSEQ covering 54 Vbeta and 13 Jbeta. Each CDR3 protein gets one entry after TCRdb re-called the immunoSEQ multiplex PCR reads with MiXCR. Of under 150,000 distinct CDR3 sequences listed, 80% were seen once; the top ten hold more than 0.5%. V lost 6 bases, J lost 2 bases, and 5 bases stayed unmatched. Germline V gene data show CDR1 as MNHEY and CDR2 as SMNVEV (reference sequence). The CDR3 runs 14 residues.

Sequencing was performed on CD8+ T cells from PBMCs. This receptor was obtained from a human donor with multiple sclerosis. The rearrangement uses TRBV27 and TRBJ2-3; 7 bases map to TRBD2. The CDR3 protein is CASRLAGVTDTQYF. CDR3 DNA sequence: TGTGCCAGCAGACTGGCGGGGGTCACAGATACGCAGTATTTT.